The clone carrying this T cell receptor (beta chain) was seen only once. There are 13 residues in the CDR3. V lost 5 bases and J 1 base, leaving 9 bases between the germline ends. Per germline, CDR1 MDHEN and CDR2 SYDVKM. The sample comes from a study of PD-L1 blockade in urothelial cancer. The wider study: Of approximately 29 patients, about two dozen were males with bladder-origin urothelial cancer.

Sample time point: pretreatment peripheral blood. Patients were living with locally advanced or metastatic urothelial carcinoma. Only in-frame clones appear in the TCRdb table, and some are missing; sequencing was by immunoSEQ multiplex PCR. The sample lists roughly 40,000 clones, roughly 90% occurring once. The origin of this receptor is a woman aged 55-75 years with urothelial cancer. The sequencing used PBMCs, collected around atezolizumab (anti-PD-L1) treatment. This chain uses TRBV28 with TRBJ2-7, with D possibly TRBD1 on 6 matching bases. The CDR3 DNA reads as TGTGCCAGCAGTCTCGGACAGTCCTACGAGCAGTACTTC. It specifies CASSLGQSYEQYF.